This T cell receptor beta chain was documented in a study of blood T cells in healthy people across ages. It was with a sample-barcoded 5' primer and a J-beta primer mix that a second PCR of about 7 to 12 cycles was run. A 12-random-nucleotide template-switch adaptor tagged each cDNA molecule. TCRdb fed the 5' RACE reads into MiXCR, producing one record per CDR3 protein. The sample has hundreds of thousands of distinct CDR3 sequences, 35% to 50% seen once. Of note for this clonotype: Its specificity is not known.

The study's findings and limits: Samples with more naive T cells showed higher observed beta diversity. With donor CMV status unknown, expanded clonotype changes were possibly confounded.

CDR3 length: 18 residues. Germline CDR1 and CDR2: SGHTA and FQGNSA. The ends were cut back, 2 bases at V and 0 bases at J, with 17 bases in the middle. The chain is built from TRBV7-2 and TRBJ1-3; the D gene is possibly TRBD1 (5 bases). The sequencing sample was made of blood. The clonotype was recovered from a man at least 80 years old in good health. The CDR3 region has the DNA TGTGCCAGCAGCTTATCCCCCCGTCGACAGAACTCTGGAAACACCATATATTTT. This codes for CASSLSPRRQNSGNTIYF.